This TCR beta chain was sequenced during a study of identical twins. V shed 7 bases and J 2 bases; nucleotides not matched to a gene: 9. There are 14 residues in the CDR3. CDR1 is SQVTM and CDR2 is ANQGSEA in the germline V gene. Template switching created a universal primer site, and the cDNA included unique molecular identifiers. MiXCR, applied by TCRdb to the 5' RACE reads, yields one record per CDR3 protein. The repertoire holds 520,000 or so distinct CDR3 sequences, with around 20% as singletons. In regard to this clonotype: The antigen is unknown.

Everyone who donated was a healthy Caucasian. Study-wide results and limits: Fewer insertions characterized abundant cord blood beta clonotypes, whereas memory repertoires showed none.

These data were also filed under a second study, of T cells expressing NK-cell markers.

The source of this sequence is a woman between 18 and 29 years old in good health. V is TRBV29-1 and J is TRBJ2-7, with TRBD1 matching 9 bases. Sequencing was done on a sample of CD4+ T cells sorted from blood. CDR3 bases: TGCAGCGGCTCCGGGACAGGGCCTACCTACGAGCAGTACTTC. Translated: CSGSGTGPTYEQYF.